A single sample gave rise to the 21 T cell receptor beta chains below, sequenced in a study of blood T cell repertoires in COVID-19. The data were produced by immunoSEQ multiplex PCR, yet TCRdb's version contains in-frame clones alone and is incomplete. Of 150,000 to 250,000 clones in the sample, 82% were seen once. Specimen: PBMCs or T cells enriched from blood (not recorded which). Receptor source: a man aged 35-49 years who had recovered from COVID-19.

As for this clone: This specimen includes other DNA sequences encoding the same CDR3. The V gene is TRBV5-1, the J gene TRBJ1-1, with 7 positions matching TRBD1. In germline, CDR1 is SGHRS, CDR2 YFSETQ. With 0 bases clipped from V and 2 bases from J, the junction kept 1 base outside the gene matches. There are 14 residues in the CDR3. CDR3 sequence: CASSLDRGNTEAFF. DNA of the CDR3: TGCGCCAGCAGCTTGGACAGGGGTAACACTGAAGCTTTCTTT.

This chain links TRBV7-3 with TRBJ1-1, with 10 bases lining up with TRBD1. This CDR3 comprises 15 residues. From germline, CDR1 is SGHTA and CDR2 FQGTGA. J gave up 4 bases and V 0 bases, and 2 bases lay outside the gene matches. CDR3 amino acids: CASSLTDRGSTEAFF. CDR3 DNA: TGTGCCAGCAGCTTAACGGACAGGGGGTCCACTGAAGCTTTCTTT.

The chain combines TRBV7-3 with TRBJ2-6; tentative D call: TRBD1 (6 bases). Germline assignment: CDR1 SGHTA and CDR2 FQGTGA. The CDR3 sequence is 16 residues long. The ends were cut back, 5 bases at V and 0 bases at J, with 11 bases in the middle. The CDR3 sequence is CASSPTGLSGANVLTF. CDR3 coding DNA: TGTGCCAGCAGCCCGACAGGACTCTCTGGGGCCAACGTCCTGACTTTC.

The chain links TRBV5-1 to TRBJ1-6; TRBD1 is a possible D gene (5 bases). CDR1 and CDR2 (germline): SGHRS, YFSETQ. Trimming took 4 bases from V and 9 from J, leaving 14 bases between them. CDR3 length: 14 amino acids. CDR3 loop: CASSPSGGGSPLHF. In DNA, the CDR3 is TGCGCCAGCAGCCCCTCGGGGGGAGGTTCACCCCTCCACTTT.

The chain employs TRBV6-6 and TRBJ1-4, with D possibly TRBD1 on 6 matching bases. Deletions cut 0 bases from V and 5 bases from J, with 10 bases between. Germline V gene lookup returns CDR1 MNHNY and CDR2 SVGAGI (reference sequence). CDR3 size: 15 residues. DNA of the CDR3: TGTGCCAGCAGTTACTCGACAGGCGAGAATGAAAAACTGTTTTTT. Translated: CASSYSTGENEKLFF.

The V call is TRBV9, the J call TRBJ2-2; 7 bases fit TRBD1. CDR3 length: 15 amino acids. Germline CDR1 reads SGDLS; CDR2 reads YYNGEE. Unmatched junction bases numbered 2, after V lost 3 bases and J lost 0 bases. The CDR3 region is CASSAGTANTGELFF. CDR3 nucleotides: TGTGCCAGCAGCGCCGGGACAGCGAACACCGGGGAGCTGTTTTTT.

The chain employs TRBV6-2 or TRBV6-3 and TRBJ2-5; 9 nucleotides line up with TRBD1. The length of the CDR3 is 13 residues. V trimming: 6 bases; J trimming: 4 bases; junction bases outside the gene matches: 3. The germline CDR1 and CDR2 sequences are MNHEY and SVGEGT. CDR3 nucleotides: TGTGCCAGCAGCTCGGGACAGGGAGAGACCCAGTACTTC. Its translation is CASSSGQGETQYF.

This chain links TRBV24-1 with TRBJ2-1, with TRBD1 identical over 11 bases. CDR3 length: 18 amino acids. J was trimmed by 3 bases and V by 3 bases; bases with no gene match: 9. Germline loops: CDR1 KGHDR, CDR2 SFDVKD. This CDR3 is CATSDAPGTGGVYNEQFF. The DNA for the CDR3 is TGTGCCACCAGTGATGCTCCCGGGACAGGGGGGGTCTACAATGAGCAGTTCTTC.

The chain couples TRBV7-9 to TRBJ2-3, with a possible D match to TRBD2 (6 bases). The CDR3 is made up of 15 amino acids. V was cut by 1 base and J by 8 bases, with 16 bases left in between. The germline CDR1 and CDR2 sequences are SEHNR and FQNEAQ (reference sequence). The CDR3 nucleotides read TGTGCCAGCAGCTTAGAATCCGGGCGGGAATCTACGCAGTATTTT. Its protein is CASSLESGRESTQYF. The whole variable domain, filled in from reference TRBV7-9 and TRBJ2-3, reads DTGVSQNPRHKITKRGQNVTFRCDPISEHNRLYWYRQTLGQGPEFLTYFQNEAQLEKSRLLSDRFSAERPKGSFSTLEIQRTEQGDSAMYLCASSLESGRESTQYFGPGTRLTVL.

The J gene is TRBJ2-7, the V gene TRBV9, with 8 bases fitting TRBD2. Per the germline V gene, CDR1 is SGDLS and CDR2 is YYNGEE. The CDR3 is made up of 16 amino acids. The V segment lost 0 bases and the J segment 0 bases; nucleotides outside the gene matches: 5. CDR3: CASSVGLAGHSYEQYF. The CDR3 coding sequence is TGTGCCAGCAGCGTAGGGCTAGCGGGTCACTCCTACGAGCAGTACTTC.

The chain uses TRBV7-2 and TRBJ1-3; D is undetermined. V lost 1 base, J lost 11 bases, and 9 bases lay in between. The CDR3 totals 12 residues. Germline V gene data show CDR1 as SGHTA and CDR2 as FQGNSA. Written as DNA, the CDR3 is TGTGCCAGCAGCTTAGTTTCAGGCCCCATATATTTT. It specifies CASSLVSGPIYF.

The chain recombines TRBV2 with TRBJ1-4; D may be TRBD1 (6 bases). Per the germline V gene, CDR1 is SNHLY and CDR2 is FYNNEI. Deletions cut 7 bases from V and 4 bases from J, with 10 bases between. The CDR3 sequence is 13 residues long. Here the CDR3 DNA reads TGTGCCAGCATTGGACAGAATAATGAAAAACTGTTTTTT. Amino acids: CASIGQNNEKLFF.

This sequence joins TRBV20-1 and TRBJ2-3, with D maybe TRBD2 (7 bases). Trimming took 3 bases from V and 6 from J, leaving 22 bases between them. The CDR3 length is 16 residues. Germline CDR1 and CDR2: DFQATT and SNEGSKA (reference sequence). The DNA of the CDR3 is TGCAGTGCTAGTCCCAGAAGGGGGAGGGGAAAGGATACGCAGTATTTT. Amino acid sequence: CSASPRRGRGKDTQYF.

This clone was observed once. The chain recombines TRBV15 with TRBJ1-3; D not certain. The length of the CDR3 is 15 residues. Trimming took off 0 bases at V and 0 bases at J, with 6 bases between the two ends. Germline CDR1 reads LNHNV; CDR2 reads YYDKDF (reference sequence). Written as DNA, the CDR3 is TGTGCCACCAGCAGAGATCCGGGCTCTGGAAACACCATATATTTT. Its translation: CATSRDPGSGNTIYF.

V and J are TRBV18 and TRBJ2-1; no firm D call. V gave up 3 bases and J gave up 7 bases, with 10 bases separating them. The CDR3 runs to 13 residues. Germline V gives CDR1 KGHSH, CDR2 LQKENI. The DNA of the CDR3 is TGTGCCAGCTCACCTGCGGTATATAATGAGCAGTTCTTC. Its translation is CASSPAVYNEQFF.

This chain uses TRBV5-6 with TRBJ1-2, with 9 positions matching TRBD1. This CDR3 has 15 residues. Germline loops: CDR1 SGHDT, CDR2 YYEEEE. The V gene end was trimmed by 2 bases and the J gene end by 7 bases; junction bases not matched to a gene: 9. CDR3 residues: CASSFGQGKESGYTF. CDR3 nucleotide sequence: TGTGCCAGCAGCTTTGGACAGGGGAAGGAGAGTGGCTACACCTTC. Together with reference TRBV5-6 and TRBJ1-2, the CDR3 gives the full variable domain: DAGVTQSPTHLIKTRGQQVTLRCSPKSGHDTVSWYQQALGQGPQFIFQYYEEEERQRGNFPDRFSGHQFPNYSSELNVNALLLGDSALYLCASSFGQGKESGYTFGSGTRLTVV.

The chain combines TRBV10-3 with TRBJ1-1; 7 nucleotides agree with TRBD1. Germline V gene data show CDR1 as ENHRY and CDR2 as SYGVKD. CDR3 length: 14 amino acids. J lost 0 bases, V lost 11 bases, and 9 bases had no gene match. This chain's CDR3 is CASGATGVNTEAFF. In nucleotides, the CDR3 is TGTGCCTCCGGGGCCACAGGGGTGAACACTGAAGCTTTCTTT.

The chain combines TRBV10-3 with TRBJ2-1; 7 bases are shared with TRBD2. Trimming at V came to 10 bases and at J to 2 bases, leaving 8 bases not matched to a gene. Per germline, CDR1 ENHRY and CDR2 SYGVKD. The CDR3 runs to 14 residues. In DNA form, the CDR3 reads TGTGCCACCAAGCGGGAAGGTCCCTACAATGAGCAGTTCTTC. Translating gives CATKREGPYNEQFF.

This chain connects TRBV14 to TRBJ2-7, with 10 positions matching TRBD2. The CDR3 totals 15 residues. V shed 1 base and J 2 bases; nucleotides not matched to a gene: 2. Germline V gene data show CDR1 as SGHDN and CDR2 as FVKESK. In DNA, the CDR3 is TGTGCCAGCAGCCAAGGGGGGACTAGCGCCTACGAGCAGTACTTC. Protein: CASSQGGTSAYEQYF.

The J gene is TRBJ2-3, the V gene TRBV29-1; TRBD2 matches at 15 bases. The V gene's germline CDR1 is SQVTM and CDR2 ANQGSEA. This CDR3 is built from 16 residues. J lost 3 bases, V lost 8 bases, and 9 bases had no gene match. The DNA of the CDR3 is TGCAGCTCCTCGGGGACTAGCGGGAGGTTAACAGATACGCAGTATTTT. It codes for CSSSGTSGRLTDTQYF.

CDR3 in amino acids: CASSSIDSVSGANVLTF. In DNA, the CDR3 is TGTGCCAGCAGTTCCATCGACAGTGTCTCTGGGGCCAACGTCCTGACTTTC. This sequence joins TRBV27 and TRBJ2-6; possibly TRBD1 for D (5 bases). The CDR3 length is 17 residues. The germline gives CDR1 MNHEY, CDR2 SMNVEV (reference sequence). V was trimmed by 4 bases and J by 0 bases, leaving 13 bases between them.